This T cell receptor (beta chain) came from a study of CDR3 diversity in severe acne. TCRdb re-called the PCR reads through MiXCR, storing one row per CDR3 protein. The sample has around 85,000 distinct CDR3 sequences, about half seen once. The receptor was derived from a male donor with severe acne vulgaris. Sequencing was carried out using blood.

CDR3: CASRERGGNSPLHF. CDR3 DNA sequence: TGCGCCAGCAGAGAGAGGGGAGGGAATTCACCCCTCCACTTT. This chain links TRBV10-2 with TRBJ1-6; weak D call: TRBD1 (5 bases). Germline V lookup: CDR1 WSHSY, CDR2 SAAADI. This CDR3 is built from 14 residues. The V gene lost 6 bases and the J gene lost 7 bases, with 13 bases spanning the gap.